The 31 T cell receptor beta chains presented below share a single source sample, sequenced in a study of blood T cell repertoires in COVID-19. Repertoires were generated with immunoSEQ multiplex PCR, while TCRdb's copy carries only in-frame clones and drops some. This sample has about 330,000 clones, with under 95% found just once. The source material was PBMCs or T cells enriched from blood (not recorded which). The source of these receptors is a woman aged 30 to 39 who had recovered from COVID-19.

This clone was seen a single time. V gene TRBV28 combines with J gene TRBJ1-4, with TRBD1 identical over 11 bases. In germline, CDR1 is MDHEN, CDR2 SYDVKM. V was clipped by 7 bases and J by 7 bases; unmatched bases: 8. The CDR3 runs 15 residues. The CDR3 is CASTTGGTGGEKLFF. The CDR3 DNA follows: TGTGCCAGCACTACAGGGGGGACAGGGGGTGAAAAACTGTTTTTT.

CDR3 sequence reads: CARGEDRSYEQYF. DNA for the CDR3: TGTGCCCGGGGGGAGGACCGCTCCTACGAGCAGTACTTC. The rearrangement joins TRBV2 to TRBJ2-7, with 7 bases lining up with TRBD2. Germline trimming cut 11 bases from V and 0 bases from J; bases unmatched to any gene: 7. CDR1 and CDR2 from the germline V gene are SNHLY and FYNNEI. This CDR3 region has 13 residues.

This rearrangement joins TRBV29-1 to TRBJ2-2, with D unclear. V gave up 5 bases and J gave up 7 bases, with 17 bases separating them. Germline lookup yields CDR1 SQVTM and CDR2 ANQGSEA. This CDR3 spans 14 amino acids. The CDR3 sequence: CSVQAGPTGGELFF. The CDR3 bases are TGCAGCGTTCAAGCTGGTCCCACCGGCGGGGAGCTGTTTTTT.

J is TRBJ1-4 and V is TRBV28; TRBD1 aligns across 10 bases. With V trimmed by 5 bases and J by 6 bases, 6 bases remained unmatched. Looked up from germline, CDR1 is MDHEN and CDR2 is SYDVKM. CDR3 size: 15 residues. Here the CDR3 DNA reads TGTGCCAGCAGTGCCCCCGGGACAGGGGATGAAAAACTGTTTTTT. Translating gives CASSAPGTGDEKLFF. Looking up the rest from reference TRBV28 and TRBJ1-4 gives the full variable domain: DVKVTQSSRYLVKRTGEKVFLECVQDMDHENMFWYRQDPGLGLRLIYFSYDVKMKEKGDIPEGYSVSREKKERFSLILESASTNQTSMYLCASSAPGTGDEKLFFGSGTQLSVL.

The chain uses TRBV24-1 and TRBJ2-7; 12 nucleotides match TRBD1. Germline CDR1 KGHDR, CDR2 SFDVKD. This CDR3 is 16 amino acids long. With 2 bases clipped from V and 3 bases from J, the junction kept 4 bases outside the gene matches. Written as DNA, the CDR3 is TGTGCCACCAGTGATTCCGGGACAGGGGGCTACTACGAGCAGTACTTC. Protein: CATSDSGTGGYYEQYF.

This clone was seen only once. The genes are TRBV4-1 and TRBJ1-1; D uncertain. From germline, CDR1 is MGHRA and CDR2 YSYEKL. Trimming stripped 3 bases from V and 2 bases from J, with 10 bases between. This CDR3 contains 14 residues. The CDR3 sequence: CASSQREGNTEAFF. For the CDR3, the DNA is TGCGCCAGCAGCCAGCGAGAGGGTAACACTGAAGCTTTCTTT.

The V gene is TRBV5-4, the J gene TRBJ1-4; D might be TRBD1 (5 bases). The CDR3 is 14 amino acids. Trimming shortened V by 4 bases and J by 0 bases, and 7 bases separated the two germline ends. Germline V gives CDR1 SGHNT, CDR2 YYREEE (reference sequence). DNA for the CDR3: TGTGCCAGCAGCCGACAGACAACTAATGAAAAACTGTTTTTT. Translation: CASSRQTTNEKLFF.

The chain combines TRBV28 with TRBJ1-5; D remains unclear. V lost 4 bases to trimming and J lost 9 bases, with 10 bases between them. The germline CDR1 and CDR2 sequences are MDHEN and SYDVKM. This CDR3 has 12 residues. CDR3 residues: CASSSAARPQHF. The CDR3, as DNA: TGTGCCAGCAGTTCAGCGGCGAGGCCCCAGCATTTT.

The genes are TRBV9 and TRBJ2-1, with D possibly matching TRBD2 (6 bases). The CDR3 is 15 residues long. Germline V gene sequence: CDR1 SGDLS, CDR2 YYNGEE. Trimming left V 2 bases short and J 10 bases short, with 19 bases between. The CDR3 region is CASSVTGALDSEQFF. The CDR3, as DNA: TGTGCCAGCAGCGTTACGGGAGCCCTCGATTCGGAGCAGTTCTTC.

The genes are TRBV6-6 and TRBJ2-5, with 7 bases identical to TRBD1. The ends lost 0 bases at V and 5 bases at J; junction bases unmatched: 3. The germline gives CDR1 MNHNY, CDR2 SVGAGI (reference sequence). The CDR3 has 14 amino acids. The CDR3 region has the DNA TGTGCCAGCAGTTACTCCAGGGGGTCGGAGACCCAGTACTTC. Its protein is CASSYSRGSETQYF.

About this clone itself: Other DNA sequences in the sample encode the same CDR3. The chain employs TRBV27 and TRBJ2-5; D is possibly TRBD2 (5 bases). From germline, CDR1 is MNHEY and CDR2 SMNVEV (reference sequence). The CDR3 is 12 residues long. V was shortened by 6 bases and J by 5 bases, with 10 bases between the two germline ends. For the CDR3, the DNA is TGTGCCAGCAGGGGTTCGGGGGAGACCCAGTACTTC. Translation gives CASRGSGETQYF.

This sequence joins TRBV28 and TRBJ1-2; a weak D match, TRBD1 (5 bases). Trimming took 0 bases from V and 8 from J, leaving 16 bases between them. The CDR3 sequence is 15 residues long. Germline CDR1 is MDHEN and CDR2 is SYDVKM. CDR3: CASSLWAGRWEGYTF. CDR3 sequence (DNA): TGTGCCAGCAGTTTATGGGCAGGGAGGTGGGAAGGCTACACCTTC.

This clone was found once. The rearrangement uses TRBV24-1 and TRBJ2-3, with D unclear. The germline V gene encodes CDR1 KGHDR and CDR2 SFDVKD. The CDR3 is 11 amino acids. V was pared by 5 bases and J by 6 bases, with 5 bases between. CDR3: CATSALDTQYF. CDR3 sequence (DNA): TGTGCCACCAGTGCCTTGGATACGCAGTATTTT.

V usage is TRBV7-8 and J usage is TRBJ2-5; a possible D gene is TRBD2 (5 bases). CDR1 and CDR2 from the germline V gene are SGHVS and FQNEAQ. V shed 5 bases and J shed 5 bases, with 6 bases lying between them. The CDR3 loop spans 11 amino acids. In DNA form, the CDR3 reads TGTGCCAGCAGCCGCGGGGAGACCCAGTACTTC. Its protein is CASSRGETQYF.

This chain connects TRBV6-5 to TRBJ1-6, with TRBD1 as a possible D gene (6 bases). Per germline, CDR1 MNHEY and CDR2 SVGAGI. The CDR3 is 14 residues long. V lost 6 bases, J lost 6 bases, and 12 bases lay in between. Here the CDR3 DNA reads TGTGCCAGCAGCTACCTAGGGGGTAATTCACCCCTCCACTTT. As protein: CASSYLGGNSPLHF.

A single count supports this clone. The rearrangement uses TRBV19 and TRBJ2-7; 8 bases match TRBD1. V trimming: 6 bases; J trimming: 3 bases; junction bases outside the gene matches: 7. The germline V gene encodes CDR1 LNHDA and CDR2 SQIVND (reference sequence). The CDR3 totals 14 residues. The CDR3 region is CASSSQGDLYEQYF. The CDR3 nucleotides are TGTGCCAGTAGCTCACAGGGGGACCTCTACGAGCAGTACTTC.

This chain links TRBV29-1 with TRBJ2-2; 11 bases map to TRBD2. Germline lookup yields CDR1 SQVTM and CDR2 ANQGSEA. Unmatched junction bases numbered 3, after V lost 5 bases and J lost 7 bases. The CDR3 consists of 13 residues. In DNA form, the CDR3 reads TGCAGCGTTATAGCGGGAGGGTACGGGGAGCTGTTTTTT. This encodes CSVIAGGYGELFF.

Points on this clone: This CDR3 is also generated by other DNA sequences in the sample. The CDR3 protein is CASSPGQGNEKLFF. CDR3 coding DNA: TGTGCCAGCAGCCCGGGACAGGGGAATGAAAAACTGTTTTTT. The chain is built from TRBV9 and TRBJ1-4; 10 bases agree with TRBD1. V dropped 4 bases and J dropped 5; count of bases not matched to a gene: 2. CDR1 and CDR2 from the germline V gene are SGDLS and YYNGEE. CDR3 length: 14 amino acids.

The chain is built from TRBV6-5 and TRBJ2-7; 7 bases are a match to TRBD1. The CDR3 loop spans 14 amino acids. J was trimmed by 5 bases and V by 1 base; bases with no gene match: 5. Germline V CDR1 and CDR2: MNHEY, SVGAGI. CDR3 nucleotides: TGTGCCAGCAGTTACTATCCAGGGGGAAACGAGCAGTACTTC. Its translation: CASSYYPGGNEQYF.

The chain has TRBV4-1 and TRBJ1-2, with D possibly TRBD1 on 5 matching bases. Germline CDR1 is MGHRA and CDR2 is YSYEKL. The CDR3 runs to 15 residues. Between the trimmed V and J ends, which lost 0 bases and 4 bases, there was a span of 12 bases. CDR3 sequence reads: CASSQEGGVVYGYTF. The CDR3 bases are TGCGCCAGCAGCCAAGAGGGAGGGGTAGTCTATGGCTACACCTTC.

The rearrangement uses TRBV20-1 and TRBJ1-1; D is possibly TRBD1 (5 bases). Germline V gene lookup returns CDR1 DFQATT and CDR2 SNEGSKA (reference sequence). CDR3 size: 11 residues. V shed 6 bases and J shed 6 bases, with 11 bases lying between them. CDR3 residues: CSARTGAEAFF. The CDR3 nucleotides are TGCAGTGCCAGAACAGGCGCTGAAGCTTTCTTT.

The rearrangement links TRBV4-3 to TRBJ2-6; perhaps TRBD2 as D (5 bases). Per the germline V gene, CDR1 is LGHNA and CDR2 is YSLEER. Trimming cost V 0 bases and J 2 bases, with 11 bases left between them. The CDR3 is 17 residues long. Here the CDR3 reads CASSQDEGWTGANVLTF. Here the CDR3 DNA reads TGCGCCAGCAGCCAAGATGAGGGTTGGACTGGGGCCAACGTCCTGACTTTC.

Details on this clone: Mismatch with germline at one junction end may stem from a read error. The V and J genes are TRBV7-7 and TRBJ2-3, with D maybe TRBD2 (6 bases). This CDR3 comprises 18 residues. Germline V gives CDR1 SSHAT, CDR2 FNYEAQ (reference sequence). The CDR3, as DNA: TGTGCTAGCAGCTTAGGATGGGGGACCCTCGCGGGGAAAGATACGCAGTATTTT. Amino acids: CASSLGWGTLAGKDTQYF.

The V and J genes are TRBV5-4 and TRBJ1-3, with D unresolved. The CDR3 spans 15 residues. V gave up 0 bases and J gave up 0 bases, with 7 bases separating them. Germline V lookup: CDR1 SGHNT, CDR2 YYREEE (reference sequence). The CDR3 nucleotides read TGTGCCAGCAGCTTGGACGGCGGCTCTGGAAACACCATATATTTT. As protein: CASSLDGGSGNTIYF.

The CDR3 DNA reads as TGTGCCAGCAGCCAACAAGGCAGGGGGAGATTCACAGATACGCAGTATTTT. Protein product: CASSQQGRGRFTDTQYF. The V gene is TRBV4-2, the J gene TRBJ2-3; 7 bases fit TRBD1. The V and J ends lost 2 bases and 2 bases, in that order; junction bases with no gene match: 10. The length of the CDR3 is 17 residues. Germline CDR1 LGHNA, CDR2 YNFKEQ.

The chain combines TRBV9 with TRBJ2-2; a possible D gene is TRBD2 (6 bases). V lost 5 bases and J lost 3, with 11 bases in between. Per germline, CDR1 SGDLS and CDR2 YYNGEE. CDR3 length equals 14 residues. The chain's CDR3 is CASRGDLYTGELFF. For the CDR3, the DNA is TGTGCCAGCAGGGGGGACTTATACACCGGGGAGCTGTTTTTT.

The gene calls are TRBV27 and TRBJ2-7; weak D call: TRBD1 (6 bases). V was pared by 5 bases and J by 2 bases, with 19 bases between. From germline, CDR1 is MNHEY and CDR2 SMNVEV (reference sequence). The CDR3 spans 16 residues. CDR3 in amino acids: CASSGEPGHPTYEQYF. The CDR3 DNA reads TGTGCCAGCAGTGGGGAACCGGGACACCCAACCTACGAGCAGTACTTC.

The chain combines TRBV5-4 with TRBJ2-7; 7 bases are a match to TRBD2. The length of the CDR3 is 14 residues. CDR1 and CDR2 (germline): SGHNT, YYREEE (reference sequence). V shed 3 bases and J 1 base; nucleotides not matched to a gene: 4. The CDR3 sequence: CASSWSSGSYEQYF. In DNA, the CDR3 is TGTGCCAGCAGCTGGTCTAGCGGATCCTACGAGCAGTACTTC.

The chain has TRBV9 and TRBJ2-6, with TRBD1 as a possible D gene (5 bases). In germline, CDR1 is SGDLS, CDR2 YYNGEE. Trimming shortened V by 0 bases and J by 0 bases, and 10 bases separated the two germline ends. The CDR3 totals 17 residues. The DNA of the CDR3 is TGTGCCAGCAGCGTAGGGGGCCGTGGCTCTGGGGCCAACGTCCTGACTTTC. Translation gives CASSVGGRGSGANVLTF. Using reference TRBV9 and TRBJ2-6 for the parts outside the CDR3, the full variable domain is DSGVTQTPKHLITATGQRVTLRCSPRSGDLSVYWYQQSLDQGLQFLIQYYNGEERAKGNILERFSAQQFPDLHSELNLSSLELGDSALYFCASSVGGRGSGANVLTFGAGSRLTVL.

J is TRBJ2-2 and V is TRBV18, with 7 bases fitting TRBD2. CDR3 length: 15 residues. Germline values: CDR1 KGHSH, CDR2 LQKENI. Losses at the gene ends were 5 bases for V and 2 bases for J; bases not matched to a gene: 5. The CDR3 DNA reads as TGTGCCAGCTCAAGGGAGGGGCCTAACACCGGGGAGCTGTTTTTT. Translation: CASSREGPNTGELFF.

The CDR3 loop is CASSLGQGISPLHF. CDR3 DNA sequence: TGTGCCAGCTCACTTGGTCAGGGGATTTCACCCCTCCACTTT. The chain employs TRBV18 and TRBJ1-6; a weak D match, TRBD1 (6 bases). V was shortened by 4 bases and J by 9 bases, with 13 bases between the two germline ends. The germline V gene has CDR1 KGHSH and CDR2 LQKENI. The CDR3 totals 14 residues.